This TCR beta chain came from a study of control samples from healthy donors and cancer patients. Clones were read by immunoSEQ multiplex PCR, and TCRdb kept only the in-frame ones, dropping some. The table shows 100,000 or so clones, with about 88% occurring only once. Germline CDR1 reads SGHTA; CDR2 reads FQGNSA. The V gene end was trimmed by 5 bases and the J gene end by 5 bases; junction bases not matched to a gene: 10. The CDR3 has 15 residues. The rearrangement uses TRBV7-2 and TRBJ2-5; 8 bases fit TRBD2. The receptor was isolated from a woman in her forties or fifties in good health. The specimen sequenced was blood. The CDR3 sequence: CASSAGQRGWETQYF. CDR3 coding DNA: TGTGCCAGCAGCGCCGGCCAGCGGGGGTGGGAGACCCAGTACTTC. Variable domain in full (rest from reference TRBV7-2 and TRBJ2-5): GAGVSQSPSNKVTEKGKDVELRCDPISGHTALYWYRQSLGQGLEFLIYFQGNSAPDKSGLPSDRFSAERTGGSVSTLTIQRTQQEDSAVYLCASSAGQRGWETQYFGPGTRLLVL.